This TCR beta chain was recorded in a study of cytomegalovirus exposure and HLA in healthy donors. About the study: In an early release, HLA-typed donors contributed approximately 80 million unique TCR sequences. The study's findings and limits: CMV serostatus alone was available as immune exposure information.

Note on this clone: Its antigen is unidentified.

The CDR3 is 15 residues long. Germline-derived CDR1 and CDR2 are SGHRS and YFSETQ. The PCR was carried out with 60 Vbeta primers and 13 Jbeta primers. Authors' analysis steps: Among the unique TCR beta chains that a later analysis counted, around 82 million in all, roughly 11 million were shared. Assay used: immunoSEQ multiplex PCR; TCRdb lists only in-frame clones, some missing. The V and J calls and clone size were taken over from that table, and D and trimming were inferred from the DNA. The data contain about 140,000 clones, about four fifths of them singletons. The TCR was taken from a man between 35 and 55 years old in good health and CMV-seronegative. The chain links TRBV5-1 to TRBJ2-5, with D possibly being TRBD1 (6 bases). The end of the DNA fits TRBJ2-7 better, so the J call may be wrong. Sequenced material: PBMCs. Here the CDR3 reads CASSLDRDNSYEQYF. CDR3 DNA sequence: TGCGCCAGCAGCTTAGACCGGGACAACTCCTACGAGCAGTACTTC.